The next 8 T cell receptor beta chains were all read from a single sample in a study of radiation and T cells in renal cell carcinoma (dated by TCRdb to 2020 to 2021). The receptor library was made with the immunoSEQ multiplex PCR assay. Held by TCRdb, this immuneACCESS table contains in-frame sequences only and omits some clones. Under half of the omission traces to an unresolved V gene where checked; the cause of the rest is unknown. Present in this sample are under 55,000 clones, around 83% of which were seen just once. The top ten clones comprise about a third of the sample. According to the study, the label for this sample's time point signals: baseline pretreatment blood. The treatment or condition label, read with the paper, signifies: 15 Gy SBRT to primary tumor, nephrectomy 4 weeks later. The sample consisted of blood, taken from a patient whose treatment included radiotherapy and nephrectomy. Receptors were obtained from a woman aged 70 to 79 with renal cell carcinoma.

CDR3: CASSLGGMNTEAFF. The DNA of the CDR3 is TGTGCCAGCAGCTTGGGGGGAATGAACACTGAAGCTTTCTTT. This rearrangement joins TRBV5-4 to TRBJ1-1; D gene unclear. The V gene's germline CDR1 is SGHNT and CDR2 YYREEE (reference sequence). This CDR3 is 14 amino acids long. With 0 bases removed from V and 0 bases from J, the gap between germline ends came to 6 bases.

This clone was observed a few times. The chain is built from TRBV9 and TRBJ1-2; 7 bases map to TRBD1. Trimming at V came to 3 bases and at J to 8 bases, leaving 7 bases not matched to a gene. The CDR3 has 13 residues. The germline gives CDR1 SGDLS, CDR2 YYNGEE. The CDR3 sequence is CASSAQGVRGYTF. CDR3 nucleotides: TGTGCCAGCAGCGCCCAGGGGGTTCGGGGCTACACCTTC.

This chain joins TRBV25-1 and TRBJ1-4; tentative D call: TRBD1 (5 bases). V lost 3 bases, J lost 5 bases, and 16 bases lay in between. Germline V CDR1 and CDR2: MGHDK, SYGVNS. The CDR3 consists of 16 residues. CDR3 bases: TGTGCCAGCAGTGAGGGGGGGGTTAGCCTGAATGAAAAACTGTTTTTT. Translating it yields CASSEGGVSLNEKLFF. The whole variable domain, filled in from reference TRBV25-1 and TRBJ1-4, reads EADIYQTPRYLVIGTGKKITLECSQTMGHDKMYWYQQDPGMELHLIHYSYGVNSTEKGDLSSESTVSRIRTEHFPLTLESARPSHTSQYLCASSEGGVSLNEKLFFGSGTQLSVL.

Remarks on this clone: The junction departs from the called germline gene at one end, perhaps through a read error. The genes are TRBV9 and TRBJ2-7; TRBD2 might be the D (6 bases). Germline loops: CDR1 SGDLS, CDR2 YYNGEE. The CDR3 consists of 14 residues. Written as DNA, the CDR3 is TGTGCCAGCAGCGTAGACCCCGGAGGGTACGGGCAGTACTTC. This encodes CASSVDPGGYGQYF.

The chain has TRBV5-1 and TRBJ2-7; TRBD1 matches at 10 bases. V was clipped by 4 bases and J by 7 bases; unmatched bases: 8. The CDR3 spans 14 residues. Per germline, CDR1 SGHRS and CDR2 YFSETQ. Here the CDR3 reads CASSKDRGLREQYF. DNA of the CDR3: TGCGCCAGCAGCAAGGACAGGGGGTTAAGAGAGCAGTACTTC.

The chain links TRBV5-1 to TRBJ2-1; 9 nucleotides line up with TRBD2. V shed 5 bases, J shed 9 bases, and the junction held 6 bases outside the gene matches. From germline, CDR1 is SGHRS and CDR2 YFSETQ. CDR3 length: 13 residues. The CDR3 DNA is TGCGCCAGCAGACGCAGCGGGGGGCTTGAGCAGTTCTTC. This gives the protein CASRRSGGLEQFF.

CDR3 coding DNA: TGTGCCAGCAGCTTAGGTGCAGAAGAGACCCAGTACTTC. Its translation is CASSLGAEETQYF. The chain employs TRBV7-7 and TRBJ2-7; D is undetermined. Gene TRBJ2-5 matches the end of the DNA better, so the J call may be wrong. Per the germline V gene, CDR1 is SSHAT and CDR2 is FNYEAQ (reference sequence). The length of the CDR3 is 13 residues.

The chain joins TRBV9 to TRBJ2-3, with 9 bases identical to TRBD2. Germline V lookup: CDR1 SGDLS, CDR2 YYNGEE. J gave up 4 bases and V 0 bases, and 9 bases lay outside the gene matches. The CDR3 is 17 amino acids. CDR3 loop: CASSVALASGIPDTQYF. The CDR3 nucleotides read TGTGCCAGCAGCGTAGCTCTGGCTAGCGGGATTCCAGATACGCAGTATTTT.